These 25 T cell receptor beta chains were sequenced from one sample in a study of CD8+ T cells in alopecia areata. Described treatment: oral pan-JAK inhibitor, 5-10 mg twice daily. TCR sequencing used cDNA made by reverse transcription of extracted RNA. Sequencing was performed with immunoSEQ multiplex PCR; in TCRdb, only in-frame clones are kept and a portion is missing. This table has approximately 210,000 clones, more than 60% appearing once. Source: CD4+ T cells sorted from blood, taken at week 44, from a patient treated with tofacitinib. The receptors were gathered from a human donor with alopecia areata.

J is TRBJ2-3 and V is TRBV7-2; D possibly corresponds to TRBD2 (5 bases). The CDR3 sequence is 15 residues long. V was clipped by 3 bases and J by 0 bases, with 10 bases between them. Germline values: CDR1 SGHTA, CDR2 FQGNSA. CDR3 in amino acids: CASSLRSGSTDTQYF. The CDR3 DNA is TGTGCCAGCAGCTTGAGGAGCGGTAGCACAGATACGCAGTATTTT.

This clone has just a few counts. V gene TRBV28 combines with J gene TRBJ2-3, with TRBD2 matching 10 bases. The CDR3 consists of 15 residues. In germline, CDR1 is MDHEN, CDR2 SYDVKM. Trimming removed 8 bases from V and 3 bases from J; junction bases left unmatched: 8. The CDR3 loop reads CASLSGGAGTDTQYF. The DNA of the CDR3 is TGTGCCAGCTTAAGCGGGGGGGCTGGTACAGATACGCAGTATTTT.

Regarding this clone: This sample includes further DNA sequences coding for the same CDR3. The V and J genes are TRBV29-1 and TRBJ1-1; tentative D call: TRBD1 (6 bases). Deletions cut 6 bases from V and 1 base from J, with 12 bases between. The germline V gene has CDR1 SQVTM and CDR2 ANQGSEA. The length of the CDR3 is 13 residues. DNA of the CDR3: TGCAGCGTCCGCCGGGACAAGAACACTGAAGCTTTCTTT. Translating it yields CSVRRDKNTEAFF.

This sequence joins TRBV7-9 and TRBJ2-1, with 10 bases matching TRBD2. Germline trimming cut 2 bases from V and 12 bases from J; bases unmatched to any gene: 13. Per the germline V gene, CDR1 is SEHNR and CDR2 is FQNEAQ (reference sequence). This CDR3 contains 16 residues. CDR3 nucleotide sequence: TGTGCCAGCAGCTTAATTCGGAGAGGGACTAGCGTAGGGCAGTTCTTC. It translates to CASSLIRRGTSVGQFF. The complete variable domain, with remaining parts taken from reference TRBV7-9 and TRBJ2-1, reads DTGVSQNPRHKITKRGQNVTFRCDPISEHNRLYWYRQTLGQGPEFLTYFQNEAQLEKSRLLSDRFSAERPKGSFSTLEIQRTEQGDSAMYLCASSLIRRGTSVGQFFGPGTRLTVL.

This sequence joins TRBV7-9 and TRBJ1-1; no firm D call. Trimming took off 3 bases at V and 10 bases at J, with 12 bases between the two ends. This CDR3 contains 12 residues. Germline V gene sequence: CDR1 SEHNR, CDR2 FQNEAQ (reference sequence). CDR3 DNA sequence: TGTGCCAGCAGCTTGGGCCGTGGTGGAGCTTTCTTT. Encoded protein: CASSLGRGGAFF.

This clone was observed a handful of times. V is TRBV5-6 and J is TRBJ1-5, with D maybe TRBD1 (5 bases). Between the trimmed V and J ends, which lost 0 bases and 5 bases, there was a span of 12 bases. Germline V gene data show CDR1 as SGHDT and CDR2 as YYEEEE. The CDR3 loop spans 15 amino acids. The CDR3 region is CASSLGRDGYQPQHF. The CDR3 DNA reads as TGTGCCAGCAGCTTGGGGAGGGACGGCTATCAGCCCCAGCATTTT. The full variable domain, its missing parts supplied by reference TRBV5-6 and TRBJ1-5, is DAGVTQSPTHLIKTRGQQVTLRCSPKSGHDTVSWYQQALGQGPQFIFQYYEEEERQRGNFPDRFSGHQFPNYSSELNVNALLLGDSALYLCASSLGRDGYQPQHFGDGTRLSIL.

This clone was seen at least ten times. The chain combines TRBV5-1 with TRBJ1-1; weak D call: TRBD1 (5 bases). With 1 base removed from V and 0 bases from J, the gap between germline ends came to 10 bases. Germline V gene sequence: CDR1 SGHRS, CDR2 YFSETQ. The length of the CDR3 is 15 residues. This CDR3 is CASSLFRDLNTEAFF. The CDR3 nucleotides are TGCGCCAGCAGCTTGTTTAGGGACTTGAACACTGAAGCTTTCTTT.

The chain is built from TRBV7-2 and TRBJ1-5; D not resolved. Between the trimmed V and J ends, which lost 1 base and 0 bases, there was a span of 7 bases. The CDR3 extends over 15 amino acids. CDR1 is SGHTA, CDR2 FQGNSA, per germline. DNA for the CDR3: TGTGCCAGCAGCTTAGACACGTATAGCAATCAGCCCCAGCATTTT. Residues: CASSLDTYSNQPQHF.

This sequence joins TRBV11-2 and TRBJ2-7, with 8 bases fitting TRBD2. The trim removed 0 bases at V and 4 bases at J, leaving 2 bases unmatched. The CDR3 spans 14 residues. Germline CDR1 is SGHAT and CDR2 is FQNNGV. CDR3 in amino acids: CASSLDAGGYEQYF. The CDR3 DNA sequence: TGTGCCAGCAGCTTAGATGCGGGGGGTTACGAGCAGTACTTC.

The V and J genes are TRBV29-1 and TRBJ1-1; D unresolved. Trimming took off 6 bases at V and 4 bases at J, with 15 bases between the two ends. The CDR3 sequence is 13 residues long. CDR1 is SQVTM, CDR2 ANQGSEA, per germline. The CDR3 reads CSVLLDRFTEAFF. Written as DNA, the CDR3 is TGCAGCGTCCTCTTAGACCGTTTCACTGAAGCTTTCTTT. Full variable domain (remainder filled in from reference TRBV29-1 and TRBJ1-1): SAVISQKPSRDICQRGTSLTIQCQVDSQVTMMFWYRQQPGQSLTLIATANQGSEATYESGFVIDKFPISRPNLTFSTLTVSNMSPEDSSIYLCSVLLDRFTEAFFGQGTRLTVV.

V usage is TRBV27 and J usage is TRBJ1-5, with D unresolved. The length of the CDR3 is 12 residues. Germline CDR1 is MNHEY and CDR2 is SMNVEV (reference sequence). V lost 4 bases to trimming and J lost 4 bases, with 5 bases between them. The CDR3 sequence is CASSSQNQPQHF. CDR3 nucleotides: TGTGCCAGCAGTTCACAAAATCAGCCCCAGCATTTT.

This sequence joins TRBV30 and TRBJ1-6, with TRBD1 identical over 7 bases. Per the germline V gene, CDR1 is GTSNPN and CDR2 is SVGIG (reference sequence). The J segment lost 7 bases and the V segment lost 7 bases, leaving 10 bases of the junction unmatched. CDR3 length: 14 residues. The CDR3 nucleotides read TGTGCCTTCGCCTACAGGGGCGACAATTCACCCCTCCACTTT. Protein product: CAFAYRGDNSPLHF. Full variable domain (outside the CDR3, taken from reference TRBV30 and TRBJ1-6): SQTIHQWPATLVQPVGSPLSLECTVEGTSNPNLYWYRQAAGRGLQLLFYSVGIGQISSEVPQNLSASRPQDRQFILSSKKLLLSDSGFYLCAFAYRGDNSPLHFGNGTRLTVT.

The genes are TRBV15 and TRBJ1-2, with 7 bases lining up with TRBD1. Trimming removed 0 bases from V and 8 bases from J; junction bases left unmatched: 15. Germline V gene lookup returns CDR1 LNHNV and CDR2 YYDKDF (reference sequence). The CDR3 length is 17 residues. CDR3 DNA sequence: TGTGCCACCAGCAGAGATGGTCTGGCCCGGACAGGTTACGGCTACACCTTC. Its translation is CATSRDGLARTGYGYTF. The whole variable domain, remainder taken from reference TRBV15 and TRBJ1-2, is DAMVIQNPRYQVTQFGKPVTLSCSQTLNHNVMYWYQQKSSQAPKLLFHYYDKDFNNEADTPDNFQSRRPNTSFCFLDIRSPGLGDTAMYLCATSRDGLARTGYGYTFGSGTRLTVV.

The chain has TRBV2 and TRBJ1-2; the D is unclear. V was shortened by 7 bases and J by 4 bases, with 10 bases between the two germline ends. This CDR3 has 12 amino acids. In germline, CDR1 is SNHLY, CDR2 FYNNEI. This CDR3 is CASTSTVYGYTF. The CDR3, as DNA: TGTGCCAGCACCTCCACTGTCTATGGCTACACCTTC.

The chain is built from TRBV30 and TRBJ2-5; D is unresolved. Trimming cost V 0 bases and J 2 bases, with 7 bases left between them. There are 13 residues in the CDR3. The germline V gene encodes CDR1 GTSNPN and CDR2 SVGIG (reference sequence). The CDR3, as DNA: TGTGCCTGGAGTGTAGGAGTGCAAGAGACCCAGTACTTC. Translation gives CAWSVGVQETQYF.

The V gene is TRBV30, the J gene TRBJ1-5; maybe TRBD1 (5 bases). This CDR3 comprises 15 residues. The germline V gene has CDR1 GTSNPN and CDR2 SVGIG (reference sequence). The ends were cut back, 1 base at V and 3 bases at J, with 13 bases in the middle. This chain's CDR3 is CAWSAKGRTNQPQHF. CDR3 in DNA: TGTGCCTGGAGTGCAAAGGGACGGACCAATCAGCCCCAGCATTTT.

The V call is TRBV29-1, the J call TRBJ2-6; TRBD1 or TRBD2 may be the D gene (5 bases each). The germline V and J ends were trimmed by 8 bases and 0 bases, with 20 bases remaining between them. The length of the CDR3 is 17 residues. Germline CDR1 is SQVTM and CDR2 is ANQGSEA. CDR3 DNA sequence: TGCAGCTGCAACATGGGGCAGGGAGACTCTGGGGCCAACGTCCTGACTTTC. Its protein product is CSCNMGQGDSGANVLTF.

This clone showed up just a few times. This rearrangement joins TRBV7-2 to TRBJ1-2; 8 bases fit TRBD1. V was pared by 5 bases and J by 4 bases, with 18 bases of the junction left unmatched. Germline values: CDR1 SGHTA, CDR2 FQGNSA. The CDR3 spans 18 residues. The CDR3 DNA reads TGTGCCAGCAGCCCCCGAGAACTCGGACAGGGAAGAAGCTATGGCTACACCTTC. Translation gives CASSPRELGQGRSYGYTF.

The rearrangement uses TRBV27 and TRBJ1-4; perhaps TRBD1 as D (5 bases). V lost 5 bases and J lost 12, with 10 bases in between. The germline V gene has CDR1 MNHEY and CDR2 SMNVEV (reference sequence). The CDR3 spans 11 residues. The CDR3: CASSPRVELFF. CDR3 sequence (DNA): TGTGCCAGCAGTCCCAGGGTCGAACTGTTTTTT.

This clone has at least ten counts. This chain uses TRBV5-1 with TRBJ2-7; D may be TRBD1 (6 bases). The CDR3 covers 14 residues. Deletions cut 3 bases from V and 0 bases from J, with 10 bases between. The V gene's germline CDR1 is SGHRS and CDR2 YFSETQ. This CDR3 is CASSSDSLSYEQYF. The CDR3 DNA reads as TGCGCCAGCAGCTCGGACAGCCTCTCCTACGAGCAGTACTTC. The full variable domain, in which reference TRBV5-1 and TRBJ2-7 provide the parts outside the CDR3, is KAGVTQTPRYLIKTRGQQVTLSCSPISGHRSVSWYQQTPGQGLQFLFEYFSETQRNKGNFPGRFSGRQFSNSRSEMNVSTLELGDSALYLCASSSDSLSYEQYFGPGTRLTVT.

This clone was observed a single time. J is TRBJ2-1 and V is TRBV11-2; 7 bases agree with TRBD1. This CDR3 comprises 17 residues. The germline V gene has CDR1 SGHAT and CDR2 FQNNGV. V gave up 4 bases and J gave up 8 bases; unmatched junction bases: 17. The CDR3 is CASSSVFPGQLGDEQFF. The CDR3, as DNA: TGTGCCAGCAGCTCTGTTTTCCCGGGACAGTTGGGAGATGAGCAGTTCTTC.

The J gene is TRBJ2-6, the V gene TRBV5-1, with a weak D call TRBD1 (6 bases). Trimming shortened V by 5 bases and J by 1 base, and 13 bases separated the two germline ends. CDR1 is SGHRS, CDR2 YFSETQ, per germline. The CDR3 is 16 amino acids. In DNA form, the CDR3 reads TGCGCCAGCAGGCAATCAACAGGGTCTGGGGCCAACGTCCTGACTTTC. This codes for CASRQSTGSGANVLTF.

The gene calls are TRBV5-1 and TRBJ2-1, with 7 bases that match TRBD1. The CDR3 loop spans 15 amino acids. The V and J ends lost 5 bases and 5 bases, in that order; junction bases with no gene match: 10. Germline V gene lookup returns CDR1 SGHRS and CDR2 YFSETQ. The chain's CDR3 is CASSPRGQTNNEQFF. The CDR3 DNA reads as TGCGCCAGCAGTCCACGGGGACAGACTAACAATGAGCAGTTCTTC.

This clone was recorded only once. The V call is TRBV5-1, the J call TRBJ1-1; D is possibly TRBD1 (5 bases). Trimming took 3 bases from V and 2 from J, leaving 14 bases between them. The CDR3 has 15 residues. The germline CDR1 and CDR2 sequences are SGHRS and YFSETQ. The CDR3 bases are TGCGCCAGCAGCTCGCTGAGGACAAGCAACACTGAAGCTTTCTTT. Protein: CASSSLRTSNTEAFF.

The table lists this clone with a few counts. The CDR3 region is CSVPAGGPKQFF. The CDR3, as DNA: TGCAGCGTCCCAGCGGGGGGGCCTAAGCAGTTCTTC. This chain connects TRBV29-1 to TRBJ2-1; 10 nucleotides match TRBD2. Germline V CDR1 and CDR2: SQVTM, ANQGSEA. The CDR3 sequence is 12 residues long. J was trimmed by 11 bases and V by 6 bases; bases with no gene match: 7.